Given below is one TCR beta chain in context. This sample was taken from a study of T cells of healthy individuals. TCRdb fed the 5' RACE reads into MiXCR, producing one record per CDR3 protein. Of 40,000 to 65,000 distinct CDR3 sequences in the sample, roughly 15% are singletons; the top ten hold around 16%. Germline assignment: CDR1 MNHEY and CDR2 SVGAGI. Trimming left V 2 bases short and J 1 base short, with 11 bases between. The length of the CDR3 is 15 residues. The source is a human donor in good health. The gene calls are TRBV6-5 and TRBJ2-5; no definite D call. The CDR3 region has the DNA TGTGCCAGCAGTTACCCCCGCGGTACCCAAGAGACCCAGTACTTC. It specifies CASSYPRGTQETQYF.